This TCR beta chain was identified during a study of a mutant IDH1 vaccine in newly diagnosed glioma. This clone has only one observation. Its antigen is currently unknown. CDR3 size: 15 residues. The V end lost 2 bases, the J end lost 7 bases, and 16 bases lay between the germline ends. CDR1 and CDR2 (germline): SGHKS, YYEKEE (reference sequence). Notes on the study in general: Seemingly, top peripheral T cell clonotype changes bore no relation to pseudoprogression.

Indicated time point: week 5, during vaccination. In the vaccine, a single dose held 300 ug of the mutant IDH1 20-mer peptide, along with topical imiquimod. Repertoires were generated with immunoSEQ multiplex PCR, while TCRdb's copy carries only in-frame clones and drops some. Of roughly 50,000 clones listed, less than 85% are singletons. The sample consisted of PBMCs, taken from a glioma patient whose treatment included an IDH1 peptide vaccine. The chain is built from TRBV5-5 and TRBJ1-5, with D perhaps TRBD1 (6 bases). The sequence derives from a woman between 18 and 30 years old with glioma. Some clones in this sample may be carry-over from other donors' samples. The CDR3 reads CASSLVPGEDQPQHF. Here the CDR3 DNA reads TGTGCCAGCAGCTTAGTCCCAGGGGAGGACCAGCCCCAGCATTTT.